This is a list of T cell receptor beta chains from one sample in a study of T cells in localized non-small cell lung cancer. Produced via immunoSEQ multiplex PCR; TCRdb's table is partial and in-frame only. The repertoire has tens of thousands of clones, more than 65% of them found once; the top ten carry 17%. This sample comprised peripheral blood, obtained before any cancer treatment. Receptors were obtained from a male donor at least 60 years old with stage III squamous cell lung carcinoma. CDR3s include the opening cysteine and the closing phenylalanine or tryptophan. Each record gives: D gene, V gene, J gene, clone size, CDR3 protein, CDR3 DNA. D genes are given only for firm matches. Clone size is stated in some rows and not others, as once, few, many or a class when expanded.

D gene: .; V gene: TRBV5-1; J gene: TRBJ2-2; clone size: .; CDR3 protein: CASSLRPGGGTGELFF; CDR3 DNA: TGCGCCAGCAGCTTGAGGCCAGGGGGAGGGACCGGGGAGCTGTTTTTT
D gene: .; V gene: TRBV6-1; J gene: TRBJ2-1; clone size: .; CDR3 protein: CASSAVVEQFF; CDR3 DNA: TGTGCCAGCAGTGCAGTGGTTGAGCAGTTCTTC
D gene: .; V gene: TRBV7-9; J gene: TRBJ2-5; clone size: once; CDR3 protein: CASSLGGPSQETQYF; CDR3 DNA: TGTGCCAGCAGCTTAGGGGGGCCCAGCCAAGAGACCCAGTACTTC
D gene: TRBD2; V gene: TRBV5-1; J gene: TRBJ2-3; clone size: .; CDR3 protein: CASGLRTSGRSDTQYF; CDR3 DNA: TGCGCCAGCGGCCTGAGGACTAGCGGGAGGTCAGATACGCAGTATTTT
D gene: .; V gene: TRBV7-9; J gene: TRBJ2-7; clone size: .; CDR3 protein: CASSDRGTVVNEQYF; CDR3 DNA: TGTGCCAGCAGCGACCGGGGGACAGTAGTAAACGAGCAGTACTTC
D gene: .; V gene: TRBV5-1; J gene: TRBJ2-1; clone size: .; CDR3 protein: CASSPQSFDNEQFF; CDR3 DNA: TGCGCCAGCAGCCCGCAATCCTTCGACAATGAGCAGTTCTTC
D gene: TRBD1; V gene: TRBV18; J gene: TRBJ2-3; clone size: once; CDR3 protein: CASSARDRGTDTQYF; CDR3 DNA: TGTGCCAGCTCAGCTCGGGACAGGGGCACAGATACGCAGTATTTT
D gene: .; V gene: TRBV4-2; J gene: TRBJ2-1; clone size: .; CDR3 protein: CASSPGLSYNEQFF; CDR3 DNA: TGTGCCAGCAGCCCCGGACTATCTTACAATGAGCAGTTCTTC
D gene: .; V gene: TRBV27; J gene: TRBJ2-1; clone size: .; CDR3 protein: CASSFYNEQFF; CDR3 DNA: TGTGCCAGCAGTTTTTACAATGAGCAGTTCTTC
D gene: .; V gene: TRBV5-1; J gene: TRBJ2-5; clone size: .; CDR3 protein: CASSLTGRQETQYF; CDR3 DNA: TGCGCCAGCAGCTTGACAGGGAGACAAGAGACCCAGTACTTC
D gene: .; V gene: TRBV5-5; J gene: TRBJ2-5; clone size: few; CDR3 protein: CASSFQEQETQYF; CDR3 DNA: TGTGCCAGCAGCTTCCAGGAACAAGAGACCCAGTACTTC
D gene: .; V gene: TRBV6-1; J gene: TRBJ2-7; clone size: .; CDR3 protein: CASSESAYEQYF; CDR3 DNA: TGTGCCAGCAGTGAGTCCGCCTACGAGCAGTACTTC
D gene: TRBD2; V gene: TRBV5-1; J gene: TRBJ2-5; clone size: .; CDR3 protein: CASSSILAGGGETQYF; CDR3 DNA: TGCGCCAGCAGCTCGATACTAGCGGGGGGCGGGGAGACCCAGTACTTC
D gene: .; V gene: TRBV5-6; J gene: TRBJ2-1; clone size: .; CDR3 protein: CASSEPGLQHNEQFF; CDR3 DNA: TGTGCCAGCAGCGAGCCGGGACTCCAACACAATGAGCAGTTCTTC
D gene: TRBD1; V gene: TRBV25-1; J gene: TRBJ1-1; clone size: few; CDR3 protein: CASSKQGLDTEAFF; CDR3 DNA: TGTGCCAGCAGTAAACAGGGGTTAGACACTGAAGCTTTCTTT
D gene: .; V gene: TRBV27; J gene: TRBJ2-1; clone size: once; CDR3 protein: CASMGDGPGNEQFF; CDR3 DNA: TGTGCCAGCATGGGGGACGGCCCAGGGAATGAGCAGTTCTTC
D gene: TRBD1; V gene: TRBV10-3; J gene: TRBJ1-5; clone size: .; CDR3 protein: CAIRDDREGQPQHF; CDR3 DNA: TGTGCCATCAGAGACGACAGGGAGGGGCAGCCCCAGCATTTT
D gene: TRBD1; V gene: TRBV27; J gene: TRBJ1-1; clone size: .; CDR3 protein: CASSLTGGNTEAFF; CDR3 DNA: TGTGCCAGCAGTTTGACAGGGGGCAACACTGAAGCTTTCTTT
D gene: TRBD2; V gene: TRBV7-2; J gene: TRBJ2-3; clone size: .; CDR3 protein: CASSPIGSGGMDTQYF; CDR3 DNA: TGTGCCAGCAGCCCCATTGGTAGCGGGGGGATGGATACGCAGTATTTT
D gene: TRBD1; V gene: TRBV6-1; J gene: TRBJ1-2; clone size: .; CDR3 protein: CATRGTGMYGYTF; CDR3 DNA: TGTGCCACCAGAGGGACAGGGATGTACGGCTACACCTTC
D gene: TRBD1; V gene: TRBV2; J gene: TRBJ2-1; clone size: .; CDR3 protein: CATSRDRGLNEQFF; CDR3 DNA: TGTGCCACCTCCCGGGACAGGGGGTTAAATGAGCAGTTCTTC
D gene: TRBD2; V gene: TRBV5-1; J gene: TRBJ2-1; clone size: .; CDR3 protein: CASSLLGRGELRREQFF; CDR3 DNA: TGCGCCAGCAGCTTGTTGGGGCGGGGGGAGCTTAGGCGTGAGCAGTTCTTC
D gene: .; V gene: TRBV6-6; J gene: TRBJ1-1; clone size: .; CDR3 protein: CASSYSGGNTEAFF; CDR3 DNA: TGTGCCAGCAGTTACTCGGGGGGGAACACTGAAGCTTTCTTT
D gene: .; V gene: TRBV9; J gene: TRBJ2-5; clone size: .; CDR3 protein: CASSVAHSWGETQYF; CDR3 DNA: TGTGCCAGCAGCGTAGCCCACAGCTGGGGAGAGACCCAGTACTTC
D gene: TRBD2; V gene: TRBV5-1; J gene: TRBJ2-5; clone size: .; CDR3 protein: CASSTSGTSGKETQYF; CDR3 DNA: TGCGCCAGCAGCACCTCCGGGACTAGCGGGAAGGAGACCCAGTACTTC
D gene: TRBD1; V gene: TRBV30; J gene: TRBJ2-3; clone size: .; CDR3 protein: CAWSVGTGGVTDTQYF; CDR3 DNA: TGTGCCTGGAGTGTCGGGACAGGGGGCGTAACAGATACGCAGTATTTT